The clone carrying this T cell receptor beta chain was found a few times. No cell fractionation was done, so the repertoire covers all unsorted peripheral blood T cells. This record comes from a study of HIV-infected patients and healthy controls. Trimming took 2 bases from V and 0 from J, leaving 3 bases between them. Germline CDR1 reads SGHDT; CDR2 reads YYEEEE. The CDR3 is made up of 13 amino acids. Reverse transcription used around 500 ng RNA and constant-region primers for alpha and beta. Each of the alpha and beta chains got its own library through chain-specific third strand synthesis with indices. Priming off the SP2 site generated the second strand. A single record per CDR3 protein comes from TCRdb applying MiXCR to the 5' RACE reads. Among over 10,000 distinct CDR3 sequences, roughly 5% were seen once, and the ten largest hold roughly 3%.

The receptor comes from an adult in good health. V gene TRBV5-6 combines with J gene TRBJ2-1, with D uncertain. Specimen: blood. CDR3 amino acids: CASSLASYNEQFF. CDR3 coding DNA: TGTGCCAGCAGCTTAGCCTCCTACAATGAGCAGTTCTTC.